A single sample is the source of the 22 T cell receptor beta chains below, sequenced in a study of blood T cells in healthy people across ages. A J-beta primer mix and a sample-barcoded 5' primer were used in a second PCR of about 7 to 12 cycles. TCRdb analysed the 5' RACE reads with MiXCR anew, one entry per CDR3 protein. The sample shows about 1.4 million distinct CDR3 sequences, approximately 59% of them seen only once. Sequencing was carried out using blood. Source of these receptors: a man younger than 35 in good health.

The genes are TRBV24-1 and TRBJ2-1; the match to TRBD2 covers 12 bases. This CDR3 is built from 16 residues. CDR1 is KGHDR and CDR2 is SFDVKD in the germline V gene. Trimming took 3 bases from V and 6 from J; bases not matched to a gene: 5. The CDR3 DNA sequence: TGTGCCACCAGTGATCCCCGGACTAGCGGGGTCAATGAGCAGTTCTTC. Translating gives CATSDPRTSGVNEQFF.

The sample holds a few counts of this clonotype. V and J are TRBV7-8 and TRBJ2-3, with 7 bases that match TRBD2. Germline V gene sequence: CDR1 SGHVS, CDR2 FQNEAQ. The trim removed 2 bases at V and 4 bases at J, leaving 3 bases unmatched. The CDR3 has 14 amino acids. The CDR3 region has the DNA TGTGCCAGCAGCTTATCCGGGAGGTCAGATACGCAGTATTTT. It encodes CASSLSGRSDTQYF.

As regards this clonotype: Its ends do not fully match the called genes, so a read error is possible. The chain links TRBV12-3 or TRBV12-4 to TRBJ2-7; 10 bases agree with TRBD2. The CDR3 sequence is 14 residues long. The CDR3 DNA reads TGTGCCGGCAGGTTAGCGGGGGGAACCTACGAGCAGTACTTC. The encoded protein is CAGRLAGGTYEQYF.

V and J are TRBV4-2 and TRBJ2-7; D tentatively fits TRBD1 or TRBD2 (5 bases each). The CDR3 is made up of 13 amino acids. The ends were cut back, 3 bases at V and 4 bases at J, with 10 bases in the middle. CDR1 LGHNA and CDR2 YNFKEQ come from the germline V gene. The CDR3, as DNA: TGTGCCAGCAGCCAGGGGGTAAATTACGAGCAGTACTTC. It specifies CASSQGVNYEQYF.

This clonotype has just one count. V usage is TRBV15 and J usage is TRBJ2-5; tentative D call: TRBD2 (5 bases). Judging by the DNA end, TRBJ2-7 fits better; the J call may be wrong. The CDR3 has 16 amino acids. In germline, CDR1 is LNHNV, CDR2 YYDKDF (reference sequence). Written as DNA, the CDR3 is TGTGCCACCAGCATCCCAGTGGCGGGTTCAGCCCTCGAGCAGTACTTC. Translation: CATSIPVAGSALEQYF.

This clonotype was counted a single time. The chain couples TRBV5-1 to TRBJ2-5; D perhaps matches TRBD1 (6 bases). The closer fit of TRBJ2-7 to the DNA end suggests the J call may be wrong. CDR1 is SGHRS, CDR2 YFSETQ, per germline. The CDR3 is made up of 16 amino acids. The CDR3 DNA reads as TGCGCCAGCAAAACTACAGGGAGCGGTAGTGGCTACGAGCAGTACTTC. This sequence encodes CASKTTGSGSGYEQYF.

This clonotype was seen a few times. The rearrangement uses TRBV29-1 and TRBJ2-4, with 9 bases lining up with TRBD1. The CDR3 spans 12 residues. With V trimmed by 5 bases and J by 7 bases, 3 bases remained unmatched. CDR1 and CDR2 from the germline V gene are SQVTM and ANQGSEA. The CDR3 bases are TGCAGCGTTTGGACAGGGGTGAACATTCAGTACTTC. Protein sequence: CSVWTGVNIQYF.

To note about this clonotype: A read error may account for a junction end that differs from germline. The chain combines TRBV7-2 with TRBJ1-5; D gene ambiguous. This CDR3 has 12 amino acids. CDR1 and CDR2 (germline): SGHTA, FQGNSA. For the CDR3, the DNA is TGTGCCAACAGCTTATACAACCAGCCCCAGCATTTT. This codes for CANSLYNQPQHF.

The chain recombines TRBV7-2 with TRBJ2-3; no clear D gene. The CDR3 extends over 13 amino acids. The V gene lost 6 bases and the J gene lost 4 bases, with 11 bases spanning the gap. Germline CDR1 and CDR2: SGHTA and FQGNSA. CDR3 region: CASRFAVPDTQYF. CDR3 bases: TGTGCCAGCAGGTTCGCGGTTCCAGATACGCAGTATTTT.

The chain uses TRBV6-5 and TRBJ1-4; D call uncertain. CDR1 is MNHEY and CDR2 is SVGAGI in the germline V gene. The CDR3 is made up of 16 amino acids. V was pared by 10 bases and J by 0 bases, with 18 bases between. The CDR3 region has the DNA TGTGCCACCAGAACAGCGAGCCCTGCAACTAATGAAAAACTGTTTTTT. Protein: CATRTASPATNEKLFF.

The chain employs TRBV12-3 or TRBV12-4 and TRBJ1-1; D is unresolved. V was pared by 6 bases and J by 1 base, with 9 bases between. The CDR3 consists of 13 residues. The CDR3 nucleotides are TGTGCCAGCAGCCCTGTTAGGAACACTGAAGCTTTCTTT. Translation: CASSPVRNTEAFF.

The V call is TRBV27, the J call TRBJ2-1; D may be TRBD1 (5 bases). V was trimmed by 7 bases and J by 10 bases, leaving 23 bases between them. CDR3 length: 15 residues. CDR1 is MNHEY, CDR2 SMNVEV, per germline (reference sequence). The CDR3 reads CASTTRSRVKTEQFF. CDR3 DNA: TGTGCCAGCACTACCCGGTCCAGGGTGAAGACGGAGCAGTTCTTC.

The chain uses TRBV28 and TRBJ1-4; D is unclear. This CDR3 has 12 residues. CDR1 and CDR2 (germline): MDHEN, SYDVKM. Trimming pared 6 bases from V and 6 bases from J, leaving 8 bases between. CDR3 loop: CASRDLHEKLFF. The CDR3 DNA reads as TGTGCCAGCAGGGACCTTCATGAAAAACTGTTTTTT.

This clonotype was picked up many times. The V gene is TRBV29-1, the J gene TRBJ2-1; D is undetermined. The CDR3 has 12 residues. V gave up 2 bases and J gave up 9 bases, with 11 bases separating them. Looked up from germline, CDR1 is SQVTM and CDR2 is ANQGSEA. CDR3 coding DNA: TGCAGCGTTGAAATCCGCCTAATTGAGCAGTTCTTC. Its translation: CSVEIRLIEQFF.

This clonotype appeared once. The chain has TRBV10-2 and TRBJ2-3; TRBD2 is a possible D gene (5 bases). Between the trimmed V and J ends, which lost 6 bases and 6 bases, there was a span of 10 bases. The CDR3 consists of 12 residues. From germline, CDR1 is WSHSY and CDR2 SAAADI. The CDR3 DNA reads TGCGCCAGCAGCCTTAGCGACGATACGCAGTATTTT. It is translated as CASSLSDDTQYF.

The chain couples TRBV5-1 to TRBJ1-4; possible D gene TRBD1, 5 bases. The CDR3 totals 14 residues. Trimming stripped 4 bases from V and 5 bases from J, with 12 bases between. Germline assignment: CDR1 SGHRS and CDR2 YFSETQ. In nucleotides, the CDR3 is TGCGCCAGCAGCGACCGGGACGGCAATGAAAAACTGTTTTTT. Protein sequence: CASSDRDGNEKLFF.

V gene TRBV27 combines with J gene TRBJ2-7, with TRBD1 identical over 7 bases. V lost 3 bases, J lost 2 bases, and 10 bases stayed unmatched. The CDR3 contains 16 residues. The germline V gene has CDR1 MNHEY and CDR2 SMNVEV (reference sequence). CDR3 sequence reads: CASSFDYFDRAYEQYF. The CDR3 DNA sequence: TGTGCCAGCAGTTTTGATTATTTCGACAGGGCCTACGAGCAGTACTTC.

This clonotype appeared a few times. This chain connects TRBV29-1 to TRBJ1-2; a weak D match, TRBD1 (5 bases). The germline CDR1 and CDR2 sequences are SQVTM and ANQGSEA. Trimming pared 2 bases from V and 4 bases from J, leaving 20 bases between. The CDR3 covers 16 residues. CDR3 in amino acids: CSVERGVRLTTYGYTF. Here the CDR3 DNA reads TGCAGCGTTGAAAGGGGAGTTCGCCTAACGACCTATGGCTACACCTTC.

This rearrangement joins TRBV6-2 or TRBV6-3 to TRBJ1-5, with D possibly matching TRBD1 (6 bases). Trimming left V 11 bases short and J 4 bases short, with 18 bases between. CDR3 size: 14 residues. Germline V lookup: CDR1 MNHEY, CDR2 SVGEGT. CDR3 sequence reads: CACPPGQLNQPQHF. The CDR3 DNA is TGTGCCTGCCCCCCCGGACAGCTTAATCAGCCCCAGCATTTT.

This clonotype was picked up a small number of times. This sequence joins TRBV20-1 and TRBJ2-5; possibly TRBD1 for D (6 bases). This CDR3 region has 13 residues. The germline V gene has CDR1 DFQATT and CDR2 SNEGSKA (reference sequence). V shed 3 bases and J shed 5 bases, with 13 bases lying between them. This chain's CDR3 is CSASSYTGETQYF. The CDR3 DNA reads as TGCAGTGCTAGTTCCTACACAGGGGAGACCCAGTACTTC.

V and J are TRBV7-2 and TRBJ2-3; D gene ambiguous. CDR1 and CDR2 (germline): SGHTA, FQGNSA. Trimming shortened V by 3 bases and J by 6 bases, and 13 bases separated the two germline ends. This CDR3 has 14 amino acids. CDR3 sequence: CASSFLRNADTQYF. The CDR3 bases are TGTGCCAGCAGCTTCCTCCGGAATGCGGATACGCAGTATTTT.

Only a few counts were recorded for this clonotype. The chain is built from TRBV7-8 and TRBJ2-1, with TRBD1 matching over 8 bases. Trimming took 5 bases from V and 4 from J; bases not matched to a gene: 10. The CDR3 covers 16 residues. Germline CDR1 SGHVS, CDR2 FQNEAQ. In DNA, the CDR3 is TGTGCCAGCAGCCCTTCGGGGGACAGGATTTACAATGAGCAGTTCTTC. It translates to CASSPSGDRIYNEQFF. The full variable domain, completed using reference TRBV7-8 and TRBJ2-1, is GAGVSQSPRYKVAKRGQDVALRCDPISGHVSLFWYQQALGQGPEFLTYFQNEAQLDKSGLPSDRFFAERPEGSVSTLKIQRTQQEDSAVYLCASSPSGDRIYNEQFFGPGTRLTVL.